Listed below are T cell receptor beta chains from one sample, sequenced in a study of CD8+ T cells in alopecia areata. TCRdb's table, derived via immunoSEQ multiplex PCR, lists solely in-frame clones and lacks some. The sample includes about 200,000 clones, roughly 56% seen only once; the top ten take roughly 1.6%. The specimen was CD4+ T cells sorted from blood, collected at week 4, from a patient treated with tofacitinib. The receptor source for this set is a human donor with alopecia areata. Each CDR3 is given without its conserved first and last residue. The D gene is left open where the match is weak. Not all rows give a size; the values are once, few, many and, for expanded clones, a class.

j_call | d_call | clone_size | v_call | cdr3_aa
TRBJ1-2 | . | . | TRBV14 | ASSQAGMTAGYT
TRBJ2-3 | . | . | TRBV7-2 | ASSLHGTDTQY
TRBJ2-7 | . | few | TRBV6-5 | ASSYRASYEQY
TRBJ2-5 | . | . | TRBV18 | ASSPRGFEETQY
TRBJ1-1 | . | . | TRBV4-3 | ASSQATVNTEAF
TRBJ1-4 | . | . | TRBV30 | AWSGLNNEKLF
TRBJ2-5 | . | . | TRBV29-1 | SVKGGAVETQY
TRBJ1-5 | . | . | TRBV30 | AWIGKHMASNQPQH
TRBJ2-1 | . | . | TRBV5-1 | ASRLMEGEQF
TRBJ2-3 | . | . | TRBV30 | AWSHGDQNPTDTQY
TRBJ1-2 | . | many | TRBV18 | ASSPGSVGGYT
TRBJ2-7 | . | once | TRBV6-6 | ATTGKVYEQY
TRBJ2-1 | TRBD2 | . | TRBV5-1 | ASSPTSGGNNEQF
TRBJ2-5 | . | few | TRBV7-2 | ASSGHVETQY
TRBJ1-3 | . | few | TRBV19 | ASSDRASSGNTIY
TRBJ1-2 | . | . | TRBV2 | ASSEASRYGYT
TRBJ2-4 | . | . | TRBV5-1 | ASSLPAEAKNIQY
TRBJ1-6 | . | . | TRBV27 | ASSPGSGHSPLH
TRBJ2-5 | . | . | TRBV7-6 | ASSLAPSIQETQY
TRBJ2-5 | TRBD1 | . | TRBV5-1 | ASSPPAGTGGTKTQY
TRBJ2-7 | . | . | TRBV4-3 | ASSQELGDEQY
TRBJ2-7 | . | . | TRBV29-1 | SVGFRGEGEQY
TRBJ2-4 | . | . | TRBV29-1 | SVEDVGNIQY
TRBJ2-3 | . | few | TRBV29-1 | SVDHTDTQY
TRBJ2-1 | . | few | TRBV29-1 | SVEGANEQF
TRBJ1-2 | . | . | TRBV29-1 | SVVEGAGAGYT
TRBJ2-1 | . | few | TRBV20-1 | SASRGNEQF
TRBJ2-7 | . | . | TRBV18 | ASSPPGRGTYEQY
TRBJ2-7 | TRBD1 | . | TRBV5-1 | ASSLENRGQGEQY
TRBJ1-5 | . | . | TRBV4-1 | ASSQDPGNQPQH
TRBJ2-7 | . | . | TRBV7-2 | ASSPQGRSYEQY
TRBJ2-3 | TRBD1 | . | TRBV29-1 | SVEEGGVSTDTQY
TRBJ2-1 | TRBD2 | few | TRBV7-8 | ASSLVAGVRYNEQF
TRBJ1-1 | TRBD1 | . | TRBV2 | ANIGGGRNTEAF
TRBJ2-3 | . | . | TRBV5-1 | ASSLRGTSTDTQY